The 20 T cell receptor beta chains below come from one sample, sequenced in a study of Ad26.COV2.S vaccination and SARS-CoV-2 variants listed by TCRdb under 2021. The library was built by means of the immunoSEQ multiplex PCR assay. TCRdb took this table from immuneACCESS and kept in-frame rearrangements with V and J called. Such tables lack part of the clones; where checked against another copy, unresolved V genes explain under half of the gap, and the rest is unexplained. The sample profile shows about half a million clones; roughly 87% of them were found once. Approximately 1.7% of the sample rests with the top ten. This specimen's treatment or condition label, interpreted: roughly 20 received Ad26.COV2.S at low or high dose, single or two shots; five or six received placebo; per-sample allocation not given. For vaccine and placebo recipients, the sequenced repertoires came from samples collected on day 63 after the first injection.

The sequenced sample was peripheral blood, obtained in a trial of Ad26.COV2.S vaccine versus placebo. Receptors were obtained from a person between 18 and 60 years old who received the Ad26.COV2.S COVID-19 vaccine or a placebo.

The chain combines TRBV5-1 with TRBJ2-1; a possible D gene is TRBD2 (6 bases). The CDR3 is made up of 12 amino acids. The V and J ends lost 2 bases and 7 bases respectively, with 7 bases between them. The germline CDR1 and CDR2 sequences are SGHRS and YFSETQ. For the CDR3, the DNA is TGCGCCAGCAGCTTCGCGGGGAATGAGCAGTTCTTC. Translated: CASSFAGNEQFF.

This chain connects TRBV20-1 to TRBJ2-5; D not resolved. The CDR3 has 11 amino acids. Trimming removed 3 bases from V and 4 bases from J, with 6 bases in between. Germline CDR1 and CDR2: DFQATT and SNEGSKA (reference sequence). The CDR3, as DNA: TGCAGTGCTAGTCGTAGAGAGACCCAGTACTTC. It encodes CSASRRETQYF.

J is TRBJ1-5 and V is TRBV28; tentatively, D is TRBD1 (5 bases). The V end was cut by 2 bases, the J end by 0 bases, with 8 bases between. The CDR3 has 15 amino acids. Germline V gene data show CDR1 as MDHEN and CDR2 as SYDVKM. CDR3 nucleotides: TGTGCCAGCAGTTTAACAGGCTATAGCAATCAGCCCCAGCATTTT. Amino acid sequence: CASSLTGYSNQPQHF.

The CDR3 DNA is TGCGCCAGCAGCTTGGTGGGTGGGGCTGGCTCACCCCTCCACTTT. It is translated as CASSLVGGAGSPLHF. V is TRBV5-1 and J is TRBJ1-6, with a possible D match to TRBD1 (5 bases). Between the trimmed V and J ends, which lost 0 bases and 10 bases, there was a span of 14 bases. CDR3 length equals 15 residues. From germline, CDR1 is SGHRS and CDR2 YFSETQ.

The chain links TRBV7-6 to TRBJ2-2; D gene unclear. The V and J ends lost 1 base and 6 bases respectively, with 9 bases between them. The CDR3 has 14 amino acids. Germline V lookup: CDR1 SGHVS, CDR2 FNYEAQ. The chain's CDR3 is CASSLGGSSGELFF. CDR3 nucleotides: TGTGCCAGCAGCTTAGGCGGCAGTTCCGGGGAGCTGTTTTTT.

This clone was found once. CDR3: CASTVAGGPNNEQFF. The CDR3 nucleotides are TGCGCCAGCACGGTAGCGGGGGGACCGAACAATGAGCAGTTCTTC. The chain carries TRBV5-1 and TRBJ2-1; 10 bases line up with TRBD2. The ends lost 6 bases at V and 5 bases at J; junction bases unmatched: 8. Germline-derived CDR1 and CDR2 are SGHRS and YFSETQ. This CDR3 region has 15 residues.

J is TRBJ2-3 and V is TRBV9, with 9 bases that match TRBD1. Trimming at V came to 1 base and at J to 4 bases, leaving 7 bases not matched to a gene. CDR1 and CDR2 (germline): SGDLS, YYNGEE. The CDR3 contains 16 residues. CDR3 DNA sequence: TGTGCCAGCAGCGTACGGACAGGGGATTTGTCAGATACGCAGTATTTT. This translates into CASSVRTGDLSDTQYF.

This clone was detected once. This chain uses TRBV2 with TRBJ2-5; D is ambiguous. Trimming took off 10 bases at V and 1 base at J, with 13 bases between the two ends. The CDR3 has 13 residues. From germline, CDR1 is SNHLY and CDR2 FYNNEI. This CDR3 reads CATIGNIQETQYF. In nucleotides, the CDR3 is TGTGCCACTATTGGGAACATCCAAGAGACCCAGTACTTC.

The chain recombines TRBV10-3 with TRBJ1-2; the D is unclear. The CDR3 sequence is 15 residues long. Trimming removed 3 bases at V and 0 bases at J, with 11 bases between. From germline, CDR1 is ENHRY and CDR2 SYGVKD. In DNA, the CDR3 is TGTGCCATCAGTGACTCCCCGGGAGCTAACTATGGCTACACCTTC. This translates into CAISDSPGANYGYTF.

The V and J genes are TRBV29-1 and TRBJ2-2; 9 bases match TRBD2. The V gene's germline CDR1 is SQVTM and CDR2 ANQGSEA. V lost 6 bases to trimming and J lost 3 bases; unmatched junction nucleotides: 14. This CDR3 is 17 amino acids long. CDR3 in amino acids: CSVHNVSGRLDTGELFF. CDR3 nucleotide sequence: TGCAGCGTCCATAACGTAAGCGGGAGGTTAGACACCGGGGAGCTGTTTTTT.

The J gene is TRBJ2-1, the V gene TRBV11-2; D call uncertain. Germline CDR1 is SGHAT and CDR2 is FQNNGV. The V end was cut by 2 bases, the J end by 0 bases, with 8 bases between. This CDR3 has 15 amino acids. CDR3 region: CASSLSASSYNEQFF. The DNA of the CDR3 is TGTGCCAGCAGCTTATCTGCTTCCTCCTACAATGAGCAGTTCTTC. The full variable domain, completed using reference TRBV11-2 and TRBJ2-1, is EAGVAQSPRYKIIEKRQSVAFWCNPISGHATLYWYQQILGQGPKLLIQFQNNGVVDDSQLPKDRFSAERLKGVDSTLKIQPAKLEDSAVYLCASSLSASSYNEQFFGPGTRLTVL.

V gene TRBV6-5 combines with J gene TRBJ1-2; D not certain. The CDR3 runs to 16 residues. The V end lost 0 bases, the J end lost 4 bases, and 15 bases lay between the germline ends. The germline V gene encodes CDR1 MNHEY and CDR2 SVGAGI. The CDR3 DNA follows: TGTGCCAGCAGTTACTCATCCCCTACGCTAGGCTATGGCTACACCTTC. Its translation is CASSYSSPTLGYGYTF.

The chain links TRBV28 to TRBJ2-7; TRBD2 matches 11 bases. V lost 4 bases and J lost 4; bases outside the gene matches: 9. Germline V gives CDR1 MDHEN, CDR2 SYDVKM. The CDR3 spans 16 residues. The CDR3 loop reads CASSSRLAGTLYEQYF. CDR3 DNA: TGTGCCAGCAGTTCCCGACTAGCGGGGACCCTGTACGAGCAGTACTTC.

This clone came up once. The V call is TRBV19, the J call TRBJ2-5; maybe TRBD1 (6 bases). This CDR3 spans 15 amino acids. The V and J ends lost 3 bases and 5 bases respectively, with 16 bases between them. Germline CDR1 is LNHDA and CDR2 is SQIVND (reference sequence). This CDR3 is CASSIRRERGETQYF. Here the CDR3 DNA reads TGTGCCAGTAGTATTAGACGCGAGAGGGGGGAGACCCAGTACTTC.

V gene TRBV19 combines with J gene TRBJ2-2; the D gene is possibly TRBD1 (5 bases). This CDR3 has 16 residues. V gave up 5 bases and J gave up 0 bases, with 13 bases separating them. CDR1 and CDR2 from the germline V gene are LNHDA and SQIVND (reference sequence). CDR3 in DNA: TGTGCCAGTAGTGTCTACAGGTCCCCGAACACCGGGGAGCTGTTTTTT. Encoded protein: CASSVYRSPNTGELFF.

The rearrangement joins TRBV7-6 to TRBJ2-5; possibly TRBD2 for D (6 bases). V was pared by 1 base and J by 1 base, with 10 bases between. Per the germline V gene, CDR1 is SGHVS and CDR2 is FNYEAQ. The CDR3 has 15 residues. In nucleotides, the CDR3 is TGTGCCAGCAGCTTAGGCGGGGCTCCCCAAGAGACCCAGTACTTC. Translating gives CASSLGGAPQETQYF.

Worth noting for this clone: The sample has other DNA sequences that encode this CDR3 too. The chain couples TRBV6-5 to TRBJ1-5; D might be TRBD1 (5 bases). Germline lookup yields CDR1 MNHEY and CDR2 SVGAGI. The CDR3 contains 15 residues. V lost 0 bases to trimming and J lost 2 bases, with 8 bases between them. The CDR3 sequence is CASSYSAGGNQPQHF. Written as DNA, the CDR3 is TGTGCCAGCAGTTACTCAGCGGGGGGCAATCAGCCCCAGCATTTT.

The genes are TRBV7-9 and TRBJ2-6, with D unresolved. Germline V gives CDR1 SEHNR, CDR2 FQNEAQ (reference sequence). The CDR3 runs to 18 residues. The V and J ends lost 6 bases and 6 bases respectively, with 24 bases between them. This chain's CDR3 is CASRKSPPRTNEANVLTF. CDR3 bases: TGTGCCAGCAGAAAATCACCCCCGCGGACCAATGAGGCCAACGTCCTGACTTTC.

The CDR3 DNA sequence: TGTGCCAGCAGTTACTCGACAGGGGGCCGCGGGACCCAGTACTTC. This encodes CASSYSTGGRGTQYF. This chain joins TRBV6-6 and TRBJ2-5; 10 bases align to TRBD1. This CDR3 is 15 amino acids long. CDR1 and CDR2 (germline): MNHNY, SVGAGI (reference sequence). V trimming: 0 bases; J trimming: 7 bases; junction bases outside the gene matches: 5.

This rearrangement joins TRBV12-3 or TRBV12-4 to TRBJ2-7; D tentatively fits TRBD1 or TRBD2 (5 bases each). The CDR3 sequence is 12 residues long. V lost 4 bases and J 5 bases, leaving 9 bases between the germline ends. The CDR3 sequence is CASSWGFDEQYF. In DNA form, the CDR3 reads TGTGCCAGCAGTTGGGGGTTCGACGAGCAGTACTTC.